The clone carrying this T cell receptor beta chain was detected a few times. Antigen unknown. Amplification by 5'RACE using constant-segment primers produced TCR alpha and TCR beta cDNA libraries that carried sample barcodes and UMIs. MiXCR, run by TCRdb on the 5' RACE reads, gives a single entry per CDR3 protein. The table shows about 360,000 distinct CDR3 sequences, with approximately 15% occurring only once. This sample was taken from a study of T-cell memory formation after mild COVID-19. Looking at the study overall: TCR clusters mostly belonged to single donors.

V lost 2 bases to trimming and J lost 3 bases, with 9 bases between them. In germline, CDR1 is SGHDT, CDR2 YYEEEE. This CDR3 is 15 amino acids long. Study conclusions and caveats: Contracting clones from day 15 to 85 showed balanced CD4/CD8; later expanders favored CD4+.

This sequence originates from a man aged 18-30 years who had mild COVID-19 (a few samples of this study predate the infection). Cell type and time point are not known. J is TRBJ1-6 and V is TRBV5-6, with D perhaps TRBD1 (5 bases). Sample: PBMCs or a T cell subset sorted from them (not recorded which). Here the CDR3 DNA reads TGTGCCAGCAGCTTCGGGGCCCTCTATAATTCACCCCTCCACTTT. This translates into CASSFGALYNSPLHF.